Below, one T cell receptor beta chain is given with its context. As yet, its antigen is unknown. Assay: immunoSEQ multiplex PCR; the TCRdb copy retains only in-frame clones and omits some. The repertoire holds around 100,000 clones, with approximately 89% as singletons. This sample was taken from a study of T cell responses to AZD1222 COVID-19 vaccine. The CDR3 is 17 residues long. The V and J ends lost 3 bases and 5 bases, in that order; junction bases with no gene match: 10. Per germline, CDR1 KGHSH and CDR2 LQKENI. Overall study results and limits: The span of vaccine-associated CD4 TCRs extended across spike, with dominance at 160-218 and 743-854.

V gene TRBV18 combines with J gene TRBJ2-2; 9 bases are a match to TRBD2. The clonotype comes from an adult in good health. The sample here was peripheral blood, taken on day 0 of AZD1222 vaccination. This CDR3 is CASSPNRAGGPTGELFF. CDR3 coding DNA: TGTGCCAGCTCACCTAATCGAGCGGGGGGACCTACCGGGGAGCTGTTTTTT.